Below are 25 T cell receptor beta chains sequenced from a single sample in a study of control samples from healthy donors and cancer patients. Data came from immunoSEQ multiplex PCR; TCRdb stores just in-frame clones and leaves some out. This table has approximately 140,000 clones, roughly 89% appearing once. Input material: PBMCs. The receptors were sampled from a man aged 45 to 65 with head and neck cancer.

The chain combines TRBV21-1 with TRBJ1-6; TRBD1, the table's D call, lacks a check against the DNA. TRBV21-1 is noted as a pseudogene. There are 14 residues in the CDR3. DNA for the CDR3: TGTGCCAGCAGCTTCCGGGACAGGGTTATCTCCCTCCACTTT. Protein sequence: CASSFRDRVISLHF.

The CDR3 reads CASSPLRTGNTIYF. The CDR3 DNA sequence: TGTGCCAGCAGCCCGCTAAGGACTGGAAACACCATATATTTT. The chain links TRBV7-9 to TRBJ1-3; D uncertain. This CDR3 has 14 amino acids. Per the germline V gene, CDR1 is SEHNR and CDR2 is FQNEAQ (reference sequence). The V end lost 5 bases, the J end lost 2 bases, and 10 bases lay between the germline ends. Full variable domain (outside the CDR3, taken from reference TRBV7-9 and TRBJ1-3): DTGVSQNPRHKITKRGQNVTFRCDPISEHNRLYWYRQTLGQGPEFLTYFQNEAQLEKSRLLSDRFSAERPKGSFSTLEIQRTEQGDSAMYLCASSPLRTGNTIYFGEGSWLTVV.

This clone was counted only a few times. CDR3 coding DNA: TGTGCCAGCAGCGTCTACCGGAACACTGAAGCTTTCTTT. It codes for CASSVYRNTEAFF. The chain couples TRBV9 to TRBJ1-1; D is ambiguous. Germline CDR1 is SGDLS and CDR2 is YYNGEE. This CDR3 has 13 residues. Trimming removed 2 bases from V and 1 base from J, with 6 bases in between.

This chain uses TRBV6-6 with TRBJ2-7; D is undetermined. Germline V lookup: CDR1 MNHNY, CDR2 SVGAGI (reference sequence). The V end was cut by 6 bases, the J end by 3 bases, with 9 bases between. The CDR3 loop spans 12 amino acids. The CDR3 region has the DNA TGTGCCAGCAGCTCGGACGTCTACGAGCAGTACTTC. Its protein is CASSSDVYEQYF.

The chain combines TRBV5-4 with TRBJ2-5; the D is unclear. This CDR3 has 12 amino acids. Germline V gene data show CDR1 as SGHNT and CDR2 as YYREEE (reference sequence). V was pared by 3 bases and J by 4 bases, with 7 bases between. CDR3 sequence reads: CASSYPGETQYF. The CDR3 nucleotides are TGTGCCAGCAGCTACCCCGGAGAGACCCAGTACTTC.

The rearrangement joins TRBV12-3 or TRBV12-4 to TRBJ1-1; D is possibly TRBD1 (5 bases). Trimming removed 5 bases from V and 2 bases from J, with 9 bases in between. The CDR3 consists of 13 residues. The CDR3 loop is CASSRGANTEAFF. The CDR3 coding sequence is TGTGCCAGCAGTAGAGGGGCTAACACTGAAGCTTTCTTT.

The V call is TRBV11-1, the J call TRBJ2-5; D not resolved. V lost 3 bases, J lost 4 bases, and 12 bases lay in between. In germline, CDR1 is SGHAT, CDR2 FQDESV (reference sequence). The CDR3 totals 14 residues. CDR3 sequence: CASSFTPGGETQYF. The CDR3 DNA sequence: TGTGCCAGCAGCTTTACTCCGGGTGGAGAGACCCAGTACTTC.

The chain combines TRBV27 with TRBJ1-6, with TRBD1 as a possible D gene (6 bases). The V gene lost 6 bases and the J gene lost 8 bases, with 8 bases spanning the gap. The germline V gene has CDR1 MNHEY and CDR2 SMNVEV (reference sequence). CDR3 length: 12 residues. The CDR3 DNA reads TGTGCCAGCAGGGACAGTGATTCACCCCTCCACTTT. This codes for CASRDSDSPLHF.

CDR3 DNA: TGTGCCATCAGACCCGGGACAGGAGTCTCTGGAAACACCATATATTTT. Translated: CAIRPGTGVSGNTIYF. This chain connects TRBV10-3 to TRBJ1-3, with 8 nucleotides matching TRBD1. CDR1 is ENHRY, CDR2 SYGVKD, per germline. The CDR3 length is 16 residues. J was trimmed by 0 bases and V by 6 bases; bases with no gene match: 7.

V gene TRBV7-3 combines with J gene TRBJ2-1; TRBD1 matches 8 bases. The CDR3 sequence is 15 residues long. Germline V gene sequence: CDR1 SGHTA, CDR2 FQGTGA. Trimming cost V 5 bases and J 10 bases; bases outside gene matches: 13. DNA of the CDR3: TGTGCCAGCAGCCCCGGGGACAGGCTACAAGGGGAGCAGTTCTTC. The encoded protein is CASSPGDRLQGEQFF.

The rearrangement uses TRBV5-1 and TRBJ2-2, with 8 bases matching TRBD1. Germline CDR1 SGHRS, CDR2 YFSETQ. The V and J ends lost 4 bases and 3 bases, in that order; junction bases with no gene match: 8. The CDR3 is made up of 16 amino acids. As DNA, the CDR3 is TGCGCCAGCAGCAAAAACGGACAGGGCGACACCGGGGAGCTGTTTTTT. The encoded protein is CASSKNGQGDTGELFF.

The chain carries TRBV28 and TRBJ1-4; D unresolved. The V gene lost 3 bases and the J gene lost 7 bases, with 15 bases spanning the gap. Germline assignment: CDR1 MDHEN and CDR2 SYDVKM. This CDR3 has 15 residues. The CDR3 is CASSFRSTLGEKLFF. CDR3 nucleotides: TGTGCCAGCAGTTTCAGGTCAACGTTGGGTGAAAAACTGTTTTTT.

V usage is TRBV5-6 and J usage is TRBJ2-3; TRBD2 is a possible D gene (5 bases). The CDR3 has 12 amino acids. The V and J ends lost 4 bases and 6 bases respectively, with 9 bases between them. Germline V gives CDR1 SGHDT, CDR2 YYEEEE. For the CDR3, the DNA is TGTGCCAGCAGCAACACGGGGGATACGCAGTATTTT. Its translation is CASSNTGDTQYF. The variable domain in full, completed from reference TRBV5-6 and TRBJ2-3, reads DAGVTQSPTHLIKTRGQQVTLRCSPKSGHDTVSWYQQALGQGPQFIFQYYEEEERQRGNFPDRFSGHQFPNYSSELNVNALLLGDSALYLCASSNTGDTQYFGPGTRLTVL.

V is TRBV29-1 and J is TRBJ2-3; the D is unclear. Germline V gene sequence: CDR1 SQVTM, CDR2 ANQGSEA. The V gene lost 6 bases and the J gene lost 1 base, with 2 bases spanning the gap. CDR3 length: 10 amino acids. The CDR3 loop is CSVGTDTQYF. The CDR3 DNA follows: TGCAGCGTGGGCACAGATACGCAGTATTTT.

The chain couples TRBV18 to TRBJ1-1, with D possibly being TRBD1 (5 bases). Trimming took off 1 base at V and 2 bases at J, with 8 bases between the two ends. Germline lookup yields CDR1 KGHSH and CDR2 LQKENI. The CDR3 loop spans 14 amino acids. As DNA, the CDR3 is TGTGCCAGCTCACCACTGGGACCAAACACTGAAGCTTTCTTT. Its protein is CASSPLGPNTEAFF.

The rearrangement links TRBV20-1 to TRBJ2-1, with 11 bases identical to TRBD2. The CDR3 is 14 residues long. Looked up from germline, CDR1 is DFQATT and CDR2 is SNEGSKA (reference sequence). J lost 6 bases, V lost 3 bases, and 4 bases had no gene match. In DNA form, the CDR3 reads TGCAGTGCTAGTACTAGCGGGGGCCTCAATGAGCAGTTCTTC. Residues: CSASTSGGLNEQFF.

The chain is built from TRBV18 and TRBJ2-1; D is uncertain. The CDR3 is 16 residues long. Between the trimmed V and J ends, which lost 0 bases and 2 bases, there was a span of 11 bases. Looked up from germline, CDR1 is KGHSH and CDR2 is LQKENI. As DNA, the CDR3 is TGTGCCAGCTCACCACCGCTGGGCACGACCTACAATGAGCAGTTCTTC. This codes for CASSPPLGTTYNEQFF.

The genes are TRBV7-9 and TRBJ1-2; 7 bases agree with TRBD1. The ends lost 1 base at V and 1 base at J; junction bases unmatched: 3. There are 15 residues in the CDR3. Germline V CDR1 and CDR2: SEHNR, FQNEAQ (reference sequence). The CDR3 region has the DNA TGTGCCAGCAGCTTAGGAGGGGGCCTTAACTATGGCTACACCTTC. Protein: CASSLGGGLNYGYTF.

The rearrangement uses TRBV6-2 or TRBV6-3 and TRBJ2-5, with 7 positions matching TRBD1. Trimming took 2 bases from V and 0 from J; bases not matched to a gene: 6. The CDR3 is 16 amino acids. CDR1 and CDR2 (germline): MNHEY, SVGEGT. CDR3 residues: CASSYSIGTDQETQYF. The DNA for the CDR3 is TGTGCCAGCAGTTACAGCATCGGGACAGACCAAGAGACCCAGTACTTC.

The chain couples TRBV5-4 to TRBJ2-5; TRBD2 is a possible D gene (6 bases). Germline V gene data show CDR1 as SGHNT and CDR2 as YYREEE (reference sequence). The CDR3 length is 13 residues. Trimming cost V 4 bases and J 7 bases, with 14 bases left between them. The CDR3, as DNA: TGTGCCAGCAGCCTTAGCGGTGACGGGACCCAGTACTTC. Translating it yields CASSLSGDGTQYF.

This chain joins TRBV7-9 and TRBJ2-2; D gene unclear. The CDR3 is 16 amino acids. Germline V gene lookup returns CDR1 SEHNR and CDR2 FQNEAQ (reference sequence). V lost 5 bases, J lost 1 base, and 14 bases lay in between. CDR3 in amino acids: CASSLRLSENTGELFF. CDR3 nucleotides: TGTGCCAGCAGCCTCCGTCTAAGCGAGAACACCGGGGAGCTGTTTTTT.

This chain connects TRBV7-9 to TRBJ2-1; D ambiguous. Between the trimmed V and J ends, which lost 5 bases and 0 bases, there was a span of 11 bases. From germline, CDR1 is SEHNR and CDR2 FQNEAQ (reference sequence). The CDR3 extends over 15 amino acids. DNA of the CDR3: TGTGCCAGCAGCCCGGCGAAAAGCTCCTACAATGAGCAGTTCTTC. This gives the protein CASSPAKSSYNEQFF.

This rearrangement joins TRBV19 to TRBJ1-1, with 9 bases aligning to TRBD1. The CDR3 has 15 residues. The germline V gene encodes CDR1 LNHDA and CDR2 SQIVND (reference sequence). With 4 bases clipped from V and 0 bases from J, the junction kept 3 bases outside the gene matches. Here the CDR3 DNA reads TGTGCCAGTAGTACTACAGGGGGCATGAACACTGAAGCTTTCTTT. It codes for CASSTTGGMNTEAFF.

The rearrangement links TRBV5-4 to TRBJ1-1, with D possibly matching TRBD1 (5 bases). Trimming left V 1 base short and J 2 bases short, with 12 bases between. From germline, CDR1 is SGHNT and CDR2 YYREEE (reference sequence). The CDR3 sequence is 15 residues long. For the CDR3, the DNA is TGTGCCAGCAGCTTGTATCGGGGGACCAACACTGAAGCTTTCTTT. Residues: CASSLYRGTNTEAFF.

J is TRBJ2-1 and V is TRBV15, with D unresolved. Trimming pared 0 bases from V and 4 bases from J, leaving 13 bases between. The CDR3 loop spans 16 amino acids. The germline V gene has CDR1 LNHNV and CDR2 YYDKDF (reference sequence). The CDR3 DNA follows: TGTGCCACCAGCAGAGATTTACGGCCAGCTTACAATGAGCAGTTCTTC. Amino acid sequence: CATSRDLRPAYNEQFF.